Listed below are T cell receptor beta chains from one sample, sequenced in a study of neurological immune-mediated disorders. MiXCR, run by TCRdb on the 5' RACE reads, gives a single entry per CDR3 protein. The sample lists 30,000 or so distinct CDR3 sequences, 12% seen once, with around 7.6% in the top ten. Sample: PBMCs. The source of these receptors is a man between 60 and 75 years old in good health. Each CDR3 is given with its conserved first and last residue. Fields, in order: CDR3 length, V gene, J gene, CDR3 protein.

CDR3 length: 14
V gene: TRBV5-1
J gene: TRBJ1-2
CDR3 protein: CASSTDRGADGYTF

CDR3 length: 15
V gene: TRBV5-1
J gene: TRBJ1-2
CDR3 protein: CASSFLGWQGDGYTF

CDR3 length: 13
V gene: TRBV6-5
J gene: TRBJ2-7
CDR3 protein: CASSYSGEGEQYF

CDR3 length: 14
V gene: TRBV10-3
J gene: TRBJ2-3
CDR3 protein: CAIREEQASLSQYF

CDR3 length: 14
V gene: TRBV18
J gene: TRBJ2-7
CDR3 protein: CASSTGLLSYEQYF

CDR3 length: 15
V gene: TRBV12-3/TRBV12-4
J gene: TRBJ1-3
CDR3 protein: CASSYDQVSGNTIYF

CDR3 length: 14
V gene: TRBV4-3
J gene: TRBJ2-5
CDR3 protein: CASSQDTSQETQYF

CDR3 length: 13
V gene: TRBV12-3/TRBV12-4
J gene: TRBJ2-3
CDR3 protein: CASSAGVADTQYF

CDR3 length: 16
V gene: TRBV2
J gene: TRBJ1-3
CDR3 protein: CASGDARANSGNTIYF

CDR3 length: 16
V gene: TRBV10-3
J gene: TRBJ2-7
CDR3 protein: CAISGGRTRTSGEQYF

CDR3 length: 16
V gene: TRBV11-2
J gene: TRBJ2-3
CDR3 protein: CASSLLVSTSTDTQYF

CDR3 length: 14
V gene: TRBV12-3/TRBV12-4
J gene: TRBJ1-2
CDR3 protein: CASSPYSADYGYTF

CDR3 length: 14
V gene: TRBV5-1
J gene: TRBJ2-7
CDR3 protein: CASSLVPSLGEQYF

CDR3 length: 12
V gene: TRBV20-1
J gene: TRBJ2-3
CDR3 protein: CSAPDLKATQYF

CDR3 length: 16
V gene: TRBV5-1
J gene: TRBJ2-3
CDR3 protein: CASSSGLAVNTDTQYF

CDR3 length: 14
V gene: TRBV6-7
J gene: TRBJ1-1
CDR3 protein: CASSYSSSGDAAFF

CDR3 length: 17
V gene: TRBV20-1
J gene: TRBJ1-2
CDR3 protein: CSANDRELHVLQYGYTF

CDR3 length: 14
V gene: TRBV28
J gene: TRBJ2-7
CDR3 protein: CASLTGTGLYEQYF

CDR3 length: 15
V gene: TRBV9
J gene: TRBJ2-1
CDR3 protein: CASSPPDRGYNEQFF

CDR3 length: 12
V gene: TRBV7-9
J gene: TRBJ1-1
CDR3 protein: CASSLHRKEAFF

CDR3 length: 16
V gene: TRBV6-6
J gene: TRBJ1-6
CDR3 protein: CASSIGLITGNSPLHF

CDR3 length: 14
V gene: TRBV28
J gene: TRBJ2-7
CDR3 protein: CASIPQGGSYEQYF

CDR3 length: 15
V gene: TRBV5-1
J gene: TRBJ2-3
CDR3 protein: CASSLPGASTDTQYF

CDR3 length: 11
V gene: TRBV2
J gene: TRBJ1-1
CDR3 protein: CASLYSTEAFF

CDR3 length: 15
V gene: TRBV7-2
J gene: TRBJ1-4
CDR3 protein: CASSLLRTGNEKLFF

CDR3 length: 17
V gene: TRBV6-6
J gene: TRBJ1-4
CDR3 protein: CASSWGQGAVRDEKLFF

CDR3 length: 19
V gene: TRBV6-6
J gene: TRBJ2-1
CDR3 protein: CASSPWDVWTSGSYNEQFF

CDR3 length: 16
V gene: TRBV7-2
J gene: TRBJ2-1
CDR3 protein: CASSYAGQGAYNEQFF

CDR3 length: 13
V gene: TRBV29-1
J gene: TRBJ1-2
CDR3 protein: CSVAADRNYGYTF

CDR3 length: 13
V gene: TRBV5-1
J gene: TRBJ2-1
CDR3 protein: CASSPGPRDEQFF

CDR3 length: 13
V gene: TRBV18
J gene: TRBJ2-3
CDR3 protein: CASSPSSTDTQYF

CDR3 length: 13
V gene: TRBV20-1
J gene: TRBJ2-7
CDR3 protein: CSASWRVGQEQYF

CDR3 length: 14
V gene: TRBV7-3
J gene: TRBJ1-3
CDR3 protein: CASSLTGRGNTIYF

CDR3 length: 12
V gene: TRBV5-1
J gene: TRBJ2-7
CDR3 protein: CASSLQGYEQYF

CDR3 length: 18
V gene: TRBV7-6
J gene: TRBJ1-5
CDR3 protein: CASSLNEGGGRSNQPQHF

CDR3 length: 15
V gene: TRBV3-1
J gene: TRBJ1-6
CDR3 protein: CASSQTGTGDSPLHF

CDR3 length: 12
V gene: TRBV10-3
J gene: TRBJ2-1
CDR3 protein: CAIAEGSNEQFF

CDR3 length: 14
V gene: TRBV7-6
J gene: TRBJ1-4
CDR3 protein: CASSLGQGAEKLFF

CDR3 length: 12
V gene: TRBV7-9
J gene: TRBJ2-1
CDR3 protein: CASRPMNTEQFF

CDR3 length: 14
V gene: TRBV5-1
J gene: TRBJ1-2
CDR3 protein: CASSQGIGRSGYTF

CDR3 length: 13
V gene: TRBV27
J gene: TRBJ2-1
CDR3 protein: CASSGTGLNEQFF

CDR3 length: 13
V gene: TRBV16
J gene: TRBJ1-1
CDR3 protein: CASSQDLKFEAFF

CDR3 length: 13
V gene: TRBV7-2
J gene: TRBJ2-4
CDR3 protein: CASSLAGRDIQYF

CDR3 length: 18
V gene: TRBV10-3
J gene: TRBJ2-7
CDR3 protein: CAISEPYHSKRNTYEQYF

CDR3 length: 12
V gene: TRBV5-1
J gene: TRBJ2-1
CDR3 protein: CASSSGSNEQFF